This T cell receptor (beta chain) was retrieved from a study of T cells in Graves' hyperthyroidism and ophthalmopathy (dated by TCRdb to between 2018 and 2021). Context from the whole study: Peripheral blood samples were taken at the time of initial diagnosis, prior to any treatment. To identify TCR V-J signatures that set the groups apart, the researchers used a discovery cohort of about a hundred patients, made up of 43 with Graves' ophthalmopathy and 55 to 65 with stable Graves' hyperthyroidism. Whether ophthalmopathy could be predicted prospectively was tested in an independent validation cohort made up of 18 to 20 hyperthyroidism patients plus 17 patients who later progressed to ophthalmopathy. The 100 or so discovery patients were divided at random into training and test sets in a 7:3 ratio. In six Graves' hyperthyroidism patients, the study also compared T-cell repertoires from thyroid tissue with T-cell repertoires from blood. After sampling, hyperthyroidism patients received methimazole starting at 30 mg daily, and ophthalmopathy patients received high-dose intravenous methylprednisolone. TCR Vbeta CDR3 sequencing of fewer than 150 peripheral blood samples (approximately 44 ophthalmopathy, 70 to 85 hyperthyroidism and 17 progressor patients) is reported in the paper.

Graves' hyperthyroidism was defined as stable when no progression to ophthalmopathy occurred over 18 months of follow-up. Hyperthyroidism patients were newly diagnosed, had a disease duration of under 2 months, and were aged 18 to 65 years. The study excluded patients with uncontrolled infections, other autoimmune diseases, pregnancy or lactation. Diagnoses were based on clinical symptoms, serum thyroxine and TRAb, thyroid ultrasound and orbital computed tomography. PBMCs were separated from roughly 9.6 ml of fresh peripheral blood using Ficoll-Paque density gradient centrifugation. Total RNA was extracted using Trizol reagent, and RNA quality was assessed on an Agilent 2100 Bioanalyzer. Findings and caveats that apply to the study as a whole: Most expanded thyroid clonotypes (frequency above 0.001) were also detected in blood, a finding suggesting that blood repertoires may reflect thyroid immune responses. No statistical method was used to set the sample size in advance, and investigators knew the group allocation. In cross-validation, a model built on a 13 V-J signature told ophthalmopathy apart from stable hyperthyroidism with approximately 90% sensitivity and about 81% specificity, and in testing the same model reached 80%/75%. In validation, the model predicted progression to ophthalmopathy a median of around six months before onset, with about 71% sensitivity and almost 75% specificity.

TCR beta CDR3 regions were amplified from RNA transcripts. For the first round of RT-PCR on the TCR CDR3, the HTBI primer set was used together with the Qiagen OneStep RT-PCR kit. Libraries were constructed in a second round of multiplex PCR, after which size selection and purification were carried out. Sequencing of the libraries was done on an Illumina HiSeq2000 using paired-end 100 bp reads. Under the source paper's analysis protocol: SOAPnuke was used to process the raw data, removing reads that contained adapters or uncalled bases, had a mean Phred below 15, or lacked an exact match to the constant primer or identifier. High-quality paired reads were merged using COPE v1.2.5, and each unique nucleotide sequence was defined as a clonotype. MiTCR v1.1 was used to align clonotypes to the IMGT TRBV, TRBD and TRBJ reference segments. Only V-J combinations with frequency above 0.0001, covering 98% to 99.2% of repertoires, were analysed. The TCS score was defined as the ratio of F50 (clonal expansion) to E x V (chaos), calculated using BLOSUM62-based TCRdist between CDR3 peptides within each V-J. Welch's t-statistics and random forest reduced around 510 V-J features to 13, which were used in a naive Bayes classifier (R e1071). TCRdb reran the public reads through fastp at Q25 and MiXCR, keeping productive beta chains. CDR3 protein sequences are deduplicated, and each keeps its most common genes and DNA. The authors' filters were not applied to this entry. Within this sample are some 560,000 distinct CDR3 sequences, with 14% of them counted one time only. Clones ranked in the top ten supply approximately 13% of the sample.

V is shortened by 4 bases, J by 6 bases, and the region joining them spans 16 bases. The CDR3 numbers 15 residues from cysteine through phenylalanine. Only the CDR3 portion is preserved as DNA: 45 bases, with reading frame beginning at the first base. Taken from the germline V gene, the CDR1 and CDR2 loops are SGHVS and FQNEAQ. There are many counts of this clonotype. Its antigen has not been determined. Per-nucleotide qualities are absent, and no much larger clonotype sits a single base away. This clonotype was obtained from a woman aged 40-49 years with Graves' hyperthyroidism. The chain uses TRBV7-8 and TRBJ2-1; there is no confident call for the D gene. Sequenced material: blood. The nucleotides read TGTGCCAGCAGCTCCCGTTTAAGGTCCATCAATGAGCAGTTCTTC. This translates into CASSSRLRSINEQFF.